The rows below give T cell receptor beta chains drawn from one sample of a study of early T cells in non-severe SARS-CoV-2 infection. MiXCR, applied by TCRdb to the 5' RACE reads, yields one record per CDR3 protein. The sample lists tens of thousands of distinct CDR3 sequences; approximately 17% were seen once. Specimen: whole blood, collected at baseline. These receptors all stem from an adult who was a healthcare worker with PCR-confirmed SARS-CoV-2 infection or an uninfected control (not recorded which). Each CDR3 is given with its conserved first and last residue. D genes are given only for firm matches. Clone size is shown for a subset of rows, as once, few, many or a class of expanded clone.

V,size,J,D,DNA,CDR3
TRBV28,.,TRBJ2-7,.,TGTGCCAGCAGTTTTCTCAGTTGGGGGCAGACCTACGAGCAGTACTTC,CASSFLSWGQTYEQYF
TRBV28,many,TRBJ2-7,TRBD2,TGTGCCAGCACCTTAGCGGGAAATCTCTACGAGCAGTACTTC,CASTLAGNLYEQYF
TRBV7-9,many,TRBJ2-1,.,TGTGCCAGCAGCTTAGGTGGGATATCCTACAATGAGCAGTTCTTC,CASSLGGISYNEQFF
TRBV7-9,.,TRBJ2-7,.,TGTGCCAGCAGCTTAGGTACGGGACCAGCCTACGAGCAGTACTTC,CASSLGTGPAYEQYF
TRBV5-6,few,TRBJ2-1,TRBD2,TGTGCCAGCAGCATACCCGGGACTAACTACAATGAGCAGTTCTTC,CASSIPGTNYNEQFF
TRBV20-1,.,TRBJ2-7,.,TGCAGTGCTAGAAGCGTTGGCGCGAGGAAGTACGAGCAGTACTTC,CSARSVGARKYEQYF
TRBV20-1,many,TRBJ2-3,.,TGCAGTGCTAGATACGGCGGGAGCACAGATACGCAGTATTTT,CSARYGGSTDTQYF
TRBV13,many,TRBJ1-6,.,TGTGCCAGCAGCCGTCCTTTGGCAAATTCACCCCTCCACTTT,CASSRPLANSPLHF
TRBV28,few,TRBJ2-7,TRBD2,TGTGCCAGCAGAAATGGCGCGGGAGACGAGCAGTACTTC,CASRNGAGDEQYF
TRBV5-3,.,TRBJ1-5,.,TGTGCCAGAAGCTTGATCGGGACAAAGCCCCAGCATTTT,CARSLIGTKPQHF
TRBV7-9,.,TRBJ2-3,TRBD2,TGTGCCAGCAGCTTAGGCTTAGCGGGAGGGGAGACAGATACGCAGTATTTT,CASSLGLAGGETDTQYF
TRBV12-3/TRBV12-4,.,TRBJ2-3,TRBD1,TGTGCCAGCAGTAGGGGACAGGGGGCCACAGATACGCAGTATTTT,CASSRGQGATDTQYF
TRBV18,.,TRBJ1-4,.,TGTGCCAGCTCACCCATGACAGAAATTAATGAAAAACTGTTTTTT,CASSPMTEINEKLFF
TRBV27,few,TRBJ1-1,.,TGTGCCAGCAGTTTATCGCAGGACACTGAAGCTTTCTTT,CASSLSQDTEAFF
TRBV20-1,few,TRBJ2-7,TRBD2,TGCAGTGCTACAAGACTAGCTGACTACGAGCAGTACTTC,CSATRLADYEQYF
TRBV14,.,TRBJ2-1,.,TGTGCCAGCTCCAGACTGGCGCAGACCGACAATGAGCAGTTCTTC,CASSRLAQTDNEQFF
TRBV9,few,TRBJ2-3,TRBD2,TGTGCCAGCAGCCCGACTAGCGGGAGTGAGAGAGATACGCAGTATTTT,CASSPTSGSERDTQYF
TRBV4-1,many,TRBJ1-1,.,TGCGCCAGCAAGATAGGTTTTATGAACACTGAAGCTTTCTTT,CASKIGFMNTEAFF
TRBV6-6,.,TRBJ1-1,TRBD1,TGTGCCAGCACTCCAGGGGGGAGAACTGAAGCTTTCTTT,CASTPGGRTEAFF
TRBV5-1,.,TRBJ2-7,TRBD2,TGCGCCAGCAGCCCCGTCCCTAGCGGGAGCTACGAGCAGTACTTC,CASSPVPSGSYEQYF
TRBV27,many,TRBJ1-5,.,TGTGCCAGCAGCCAGGGGATGTCCGCTCAGCCCCAGCATTTT,CASSQGMSAQPQHF
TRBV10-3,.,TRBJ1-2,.,TGTGCCATCAGGGAAGTTAACTATGGCTACACCTTC,CAIREVNYGYTF
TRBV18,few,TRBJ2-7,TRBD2,TGTGCCAGCTCGCAGACTAGCGGGATCTACGAGCAGTACTTC,CASSQTSGIYEQYF
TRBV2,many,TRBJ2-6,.,TGTGCCAGCAACTGGGGGTCCTACGTCCTGACTTTC,CASNWGSYVLTF
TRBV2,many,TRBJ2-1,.,TGTGCCAGCGGTGGCAATGAGCAGTTCTTC,CASGGNEQFF
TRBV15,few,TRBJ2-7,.,TGTGCCACCAGCGGAAACAGGGACTACGAGCAGTACTTC,CATSGNRDYEQYF
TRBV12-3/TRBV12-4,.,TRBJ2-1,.,TGTGCCAGCAGTTCGACCTACAATGAGCAGTTCTTC,CASSSTYNEQFF
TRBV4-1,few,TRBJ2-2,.,TGCGCCAGCAGCCAAGTCTCCGGCGGGGAGCTGTTTTTT,CASSQVSGGELFF
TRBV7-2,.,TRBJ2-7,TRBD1,TGTGCCAGCAGCTTAAATTGGGACAGGGGGCAGTACTTC,CASSLNWDRGQYF
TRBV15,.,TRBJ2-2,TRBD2,TGTGCCACCAGCAGAGAATGGGCGGGAGGAACCGGGGAGCTGTTTTTT,CATSREWAGGTGELFF
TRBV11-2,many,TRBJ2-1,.,TGTGCCAGCAGCTCAGCCAGGGCGGGACGCTACCAGAATGAGCAGTTCTTC,CASSSARAGRYQNEQFF
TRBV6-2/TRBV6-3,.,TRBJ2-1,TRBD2,TGTGCCAGCAGACCCAAGCGGGAGAAAATGGGTGAGCAGTTCTTC,CASRPKREKMGEQFF
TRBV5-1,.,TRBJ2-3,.,TGCGCCAGCAGCCTAACCCCGCCAACAGATACGCAGTATTTT,CASSLTPPTDTQYF
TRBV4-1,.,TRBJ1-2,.,TGCGCCAGCAGCCATACCTATGACATAGCTAACTATGGCTACACCTTC,CASSHTYDIANYGYTF
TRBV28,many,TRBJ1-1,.,TGTGCCAGCAGTTCCCCCGGGTTGAACACTGAAGCTTTCTTT,CASSSPGLNTEAFF
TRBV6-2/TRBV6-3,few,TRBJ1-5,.,TGTGCCAGCAGTTACGCTGGGTCCGGAGGCCAGCCCCAGCATTTT,CASSYAGSGGQPQHF
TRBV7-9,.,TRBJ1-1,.,TGTGCCAGCAGCCCCGAACGGTACGGTGAAGCTTTCTTT,CASSPERYGEAFF
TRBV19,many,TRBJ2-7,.,TGTGCCAGTAGGTCGGGAGACTACGAGCAGTACTTC,CASRSGDYEQYF
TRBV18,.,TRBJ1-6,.,TGTGCCAGCTCACCTCTTTGGGACCAAGGGGATTCACCCCTCCACTTT,CASSPLWDQGDSPLHF
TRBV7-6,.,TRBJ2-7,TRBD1,TGTGCCAGCAGCCTGGGACAGGAGGGCGAGCAGTACTTC,CASSLGQEGEQYF